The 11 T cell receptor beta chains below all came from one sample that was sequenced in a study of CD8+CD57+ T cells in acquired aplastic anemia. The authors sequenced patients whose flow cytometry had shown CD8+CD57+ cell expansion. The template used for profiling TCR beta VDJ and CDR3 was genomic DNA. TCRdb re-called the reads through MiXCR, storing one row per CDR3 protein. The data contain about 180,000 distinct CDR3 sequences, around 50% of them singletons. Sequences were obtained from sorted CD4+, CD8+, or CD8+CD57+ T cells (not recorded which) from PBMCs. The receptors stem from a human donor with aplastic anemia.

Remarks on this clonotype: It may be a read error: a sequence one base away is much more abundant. In DNA form, the CDR3 reads TGTGCCAGCGGCCAAGATAGGAGCAATGAGCAGTTCTTC. Its translation: CASGQDRSNEQFF. The rearrangement uses TRBV7-9 and TRBJ2-1, with unresolved D. V was trimmed by 8 bases and J by 6 bases, leaving 14 bases between them. CDR3 length: 13 residues. Germline-derived CDR1 and CDR2 are SEHNR and FQNEAQ (reference sequence).

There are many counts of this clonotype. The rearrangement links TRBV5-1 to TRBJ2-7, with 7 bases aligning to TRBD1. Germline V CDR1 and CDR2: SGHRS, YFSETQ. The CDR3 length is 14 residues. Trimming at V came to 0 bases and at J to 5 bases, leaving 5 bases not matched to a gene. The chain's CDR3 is CASSLEGGEDEQYF. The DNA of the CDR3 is TGCGCCAGCAGCTTGGAAGGGGGCGAGGACGAGCAGTACTTC.

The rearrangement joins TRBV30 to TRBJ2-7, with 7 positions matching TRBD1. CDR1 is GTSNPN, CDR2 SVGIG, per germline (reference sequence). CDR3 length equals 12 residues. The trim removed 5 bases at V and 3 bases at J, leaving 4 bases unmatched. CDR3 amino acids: CAWRQGNYEQYF. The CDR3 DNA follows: TGTGCCTGGCGACAGGGTAACTACGAGCAGTACTTC.

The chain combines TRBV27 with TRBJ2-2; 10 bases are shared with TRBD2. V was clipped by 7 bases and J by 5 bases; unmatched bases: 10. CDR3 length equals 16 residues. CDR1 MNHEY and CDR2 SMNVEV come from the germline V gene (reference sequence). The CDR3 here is CASTLAGALGTGELFF. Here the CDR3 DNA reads TGTGCCAGCACGCTAGCGGGGGCCTTGGGAACCGGGGAGCTGTTTTTT.

The CDR3 DNA reads TGTGCCACCCGGGGACGGGGAGGGACTGAAGCTTTCTTT. Its translation: CATRGRGGTEAFF. The chain carries TRBV6-1 and TRBJ1-1; D may be TRBD1 (5 bases). This CDR3 has 13 amino acids. Trimming shortened V by 10 bases and J by 5 bases, and 17 bases separated the two germline ends. Germline V gene data show CDR1 as MNHNS and CDR2 as SASEGT.

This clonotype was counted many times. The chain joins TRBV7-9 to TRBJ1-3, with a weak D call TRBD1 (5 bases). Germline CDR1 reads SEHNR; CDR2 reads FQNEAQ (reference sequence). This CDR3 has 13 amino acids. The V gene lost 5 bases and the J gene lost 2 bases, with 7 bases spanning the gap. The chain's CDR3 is CASSRQTGNTIYF. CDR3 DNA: TGTGCCAGCAGCCGACAGACTGGAAACACCATATATTTT.

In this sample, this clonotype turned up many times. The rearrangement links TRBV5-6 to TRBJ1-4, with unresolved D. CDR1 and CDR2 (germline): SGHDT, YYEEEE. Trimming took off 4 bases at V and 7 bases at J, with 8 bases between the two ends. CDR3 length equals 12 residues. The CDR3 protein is CASSRKGEKLFF. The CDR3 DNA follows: TGTGCCAGCAGCCGGAAGGGTGAAAAACTGTTTTTT.

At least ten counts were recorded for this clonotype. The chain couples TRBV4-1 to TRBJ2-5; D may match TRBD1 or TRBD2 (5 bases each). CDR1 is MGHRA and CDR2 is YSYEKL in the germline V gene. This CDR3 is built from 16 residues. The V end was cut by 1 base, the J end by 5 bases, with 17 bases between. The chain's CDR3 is CASSQGFGAEGETQYF. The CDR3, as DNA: TGCGCCAGCAGCCAAGGCTTCGGGGCCGAGGGGGAGACCCAGTACTTC.

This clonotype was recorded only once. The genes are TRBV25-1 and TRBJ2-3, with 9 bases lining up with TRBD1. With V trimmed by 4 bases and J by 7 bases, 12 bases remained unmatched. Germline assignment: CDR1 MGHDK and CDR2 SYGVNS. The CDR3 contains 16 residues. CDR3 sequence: CASSGGRDRARNTQYF. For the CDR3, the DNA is TGTGCCAGCAGTGGAGGCCGGGACAGGGCACGAAATACGCAGTATTTT.

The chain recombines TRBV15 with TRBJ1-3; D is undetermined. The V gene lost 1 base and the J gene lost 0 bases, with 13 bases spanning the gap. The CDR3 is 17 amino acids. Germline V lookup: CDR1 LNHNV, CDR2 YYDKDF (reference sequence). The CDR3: CATSRGKGGYSGNTIYF. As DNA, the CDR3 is TGTGCCACCAGCAGAGGAAAGGGAGGTTACTCTGGAAACACCATATATTTT.

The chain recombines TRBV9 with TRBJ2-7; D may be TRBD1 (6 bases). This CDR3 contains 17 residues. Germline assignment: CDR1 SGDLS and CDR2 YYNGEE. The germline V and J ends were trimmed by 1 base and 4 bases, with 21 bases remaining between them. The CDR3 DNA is TGTGCCAGCAGCGTATCCCCAGGGGATACGTACCAGTACGAGCAGTACTTC. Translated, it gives CASSVSPGDTYQYEQYF.